The present entry profiles one T cell receptor beta chain with its context. The CDR3 is made up of 15 amino acids. Trimming stripped 5 bases from V and 9 bases from J, with 20 bases between. Germline lookup yields CDR1 SEHNR and CDR2 FQNEAQ (reference sequence). Authors' methods: Reference gene primer amplification yielded estimated nucleated cell counts. Here immunoSEQ multiplex PCR was the method, and the copy in TCRdb shows in-frame clones only, minus some. The D gene and trimming were derived from the DNA, and the V and J assignments and clone size from that table. There are 100,000 to 150,000 clones in the sample; over 75% occur only once, and 3% to 4% lies in the top ten. These data belong to a study of blood T cell repertoires in COVID-19. Study summary: T cells, B-cell-depleted T cells, or PBMCs provided the cDNA or gDNA that served as material.

The gene calls are TRBV7-9 and TRBJ2-1; D might be TRBD1 (5 bases). The clonotype comes from a man in his sixties with acute or convalescent COVID-19. Sequenced input: peripheral blood. The CDR3 DNA reads as TGTGCCAGCAGCCAAGACAGCCTTGGGTTGAGTGAGCAGTTCTTC. This gives the protein CASSQDSLGLSEQFF.